This record concerns one T cell receptor beta chain sequence. Unique molecular identifiers were present on the cDNA, and a universal primer site came from template switching. TCRdb reprocessed the 5' RACE reads with MiXCR, giving one entry per CDR3 protein. The sample lists about 810,000 distinct CDR3 sequences, around 12% seen once, with 1.5% to 2% in the top ten. The data derive from a study of identical twins. From germline, CDR1 is MDHEN and CDR2 SYDVKM. V was clipped by 10 bases and J by 0 bases, with 10 bases between them. The CDR3 extends over 12 amino acids. The same sample was also used in a study of yellow fever vaccine responses in identical twins.

The rearrangement links TRBV28 to TRBJ2-7; D unclear. The clonotype was recovered from a woman younger than 30 in good health. Input material: PBMCs. CDR3 amino acids: CATQSHSYEQYF. The CDR3 DNA sequence: TGTGCCACCCAGTCCCACTCCTACGAGCAGTACTTC.